Listed below are T cell receptor beta chains from one sample, sequenced in a study of blood T cell repertoires in COVID-19. Some clones are missing from TCRdb's copy, which holds only in-frame ones; the method was immunoSEQ multiplex PCR. The table has under 300,000 clones, roughly nine tenths seen once; the top ten hold less than 8%. The sequenced sample was peripheral blood. The receptors originated from a man aged 55 to 69 with acute or convalescent COVID-19. Both conserved end residues are part of each CDR3. D genes are given only for firm matches. Clone size is given for some rows only: seen once, a few or many times, or a class if the clone is expanded.

D gene	clone size	V gene	J gene	CDR3 protein	CDR3 DNA
TRBD2	NA	TRBV29-1	TRBJ2-5	CSVEERGAQETQYF	TGCAGCGTTGAGGAGCGGGGAGCACAAGAGACCCAGTACTTC
NA	NA	TRBV19	TRBJ1-5	CASSPPGVGAGGAQHF	TGTGCCAGTAGTCCCCCAGGGGTCGGAGCCGGTGGGGCCCAGCATTTT
NA	NA	TRBV14	TRBJ2-5	CASSPRWETQYF	TGTGCCAGCAGCCCGAGGTGGGAGACCCAGTACTTC
TRBD1	NA	TRBV11-1	TRBJ1-1	CASSYLDRGTEAFF	TGTGCCAGCAGCTACCTTGACAGGGGCACTGAAGCTTTCTTT
NA	NA	TRBV3-1/TRBV3-2	TRBJ1-5	CASSLHRVQGQPQHF	TGTGCCAGCAGCCTCCACAGGGTCCAGGGTCAGCCCCAGCATTTT
TRBD2	NA	TRBV6-5	TRBJ2-1	CASSLAGGLGNEQFF	TGTGCCAGCAGTTTAGCGGGAGGGCTTGGCAATGAGCAGTTCTTC
NA	NA	TRBV6-2/TRBV6-3	TRBJ2-7	CASSFTGDSSYEQYF	TGTGCCAGCAGTTTTACGGGGGACTCCTCCTACGAGCAGTACTTC
NA	NA	TRBV5-1	TRBJ1-1	CASSLGLRSGTEAFF	TGCGCCAGCAGCTTGGGCCTTCGTTCCGGCACTGAAGCTTTCTTT
TRBD1	NA	TRBV28	TRBJ1-4	CASSLPNPGGALGKLFF	TGTGCCAGCAGTTTACCAAACCCAGGGGGCGCGCTGGGAAAACTGTTTTTT
NA	NA	TRBV29-1	TRBJ1-1	CSVGGDRMNTEAFF	TGCAGCGTTGGGGGGGACCGTATGAACACTGAAGCTTTCTTT
TRBD1	NA	TRBV29-1	TRBJ1-1	CSASRDRERTEAFF	TGCAGCGCGTCCCGGGACAGGGAGAGGACTGAAGCTTTCTTT
TRBD1	NA	TRBV11-2	TRBJ1-1	CASSLDRDGEAFF	TGTGCCAGCAGCTTGGACAGGGACGGTGAAGCTTTCTTT
NA	few	TRBV29-1	TRBJ1-4	CSVDRNEKLFF	TGCAGCGTTGATCGGAATGAAAAACTGTTTTTT
NA	NA	TRBV27	TRBJ1-1	CASSLSLPQGNTEAFF	TGTGCCAGCAGTTTATCGTTGCCCCAGGGGAACACTGAAGCTTTCTTT
NA	NA	TRBV5-4	TRBJ2-1	CASRRDTAGYNEQFF	TGTGCCAGCAGGAGGGACACAGCCGGCTACAATGAGCAGTTCTTC
NA	few	TRBV5-1	TRBJ1-2	CASSLEVGQGPGYTF	TGCGCCAGCAGCTTGGAGGTGGGACAAGGACCTGGCTACACCTTC
TRBD1	NA	TRBV7-9	TRBJ1-1	CASSSRPQGVNTEAFF	TGTGCCAGCAGCTCTAGACCTCAGGGGGTGAACACTGAAGCTTTCTTT
TRBD1	NA	TRBV28	TRBJ2-1	CASRSMRQGALIEQFF	TGTGCCAGCAGGAGCATGAGGCAGGGGGCGTTGATTGAGCAGTTCTTC
TRBD1	NA	TRBV28	TRBJ2-3	CASNGQGPFNTDTQYF	TGTGCCAGCAATGGACAGGGGCCATTCAACACAGATACGCAGTATTTT
TRBD1	NA	TRBV11-3	TRBJ1-2	CASSGDRLNYGYTF	TGTGCCAGCAGCGGGGACAGACTGAACTATGGCTACACCTTC
TRBD1	NA	TRBV3-1/TRBV3-2	TRBJ1-3	CASSPDRGIFSGNTIYF	TGTGCCAGCAGCCCCGACAGGGGGATATTCTCTGGAAACACCATATATTTT
NA	few	TRBV7-2	TRBJ1-2	CASSIDRPLWDYGYTF	TGTGCCAGCAGCATTGACAGGCCTCTATGGGACTATGGCTACACCTTC
TRBD2	NA	TRBV6-5	TRBJ2-7	CASIPGGGYEQYF	TGTGCCAGCATACCGGGGGGGGGATACGAGCAGTACTTC
NA	NA	TRBV6-6	TRBJ1-5	CASSPVPNQPQHF	TGTGCCAGCAGTCCGGTCCCCAATCAGCCCCAGCATTTT
NA	NA	TRBV19	TRBJ1-1	CASTHRGTEAFF	TGTGCCAGTACCCACCGAGGCACTGAAGCTTTCTTT
NA	NA	TRBV7-2	TRBJ2-5	CASSLERDPRGETQYF	TGTGCCAGCAGCTTAGAGAGGGATCCTCGGGGGGAGACCCAGTACTTC
TRBD1	NA	TRBV28	TRBJ1-4	CASSVTGRGEKLFF	TGTGCCAGCAGTGTGACAGGGAGAGGTGAAAAACTGTTTTTT
NA	few	TRBV5-4	TRBJ2-7	CASSPRRVDEQYF	TGTGCCAGCAGCCCCCGGAGGGTCGACGAGCAGTACTTC
TRBD1	NA	TRBV19	TRBJ1-1	CASSILGTVLGNTEAFF	TGTGCCAGTAGTATCTTGGGGACAGTCTTGGGGAACACTGAAGCTTTCTTT
TRBD2	NA	TRBV11-2	TRBJ2-1	CASSLGREVEQFF	TGTGCCAGCAGCTTAGGGCGGGAGGTTGAGCAGTTCTTC
NA	NA	TRBV28	TRBJ2-1	CASKARESYNEQFF	TGTGCCAGCAAGGCGCGGGAAAGCTACAATGAGCAGTTCTTC
TRBD1	NA	TRBV5-1	TRBJ2-1	CASSLGTGGNEQFF	TGCGCCAGCAGCTTAGGGACAGGGGGCAATGAGCAGTTCTTC
NA	NA	TRBV11-1	TRBJ1-5	CASSLGGGPNQPQHF	TGTGCCAGCAGCCTAGGGGGGGGACCGAATCAGCCCCAGCATTTT
TRBD1	NA	TRBV28	TRBJ1-4	CASTLSGQGNEKLFF	TGTGCCAGCACCTTATCGGGACAGGGTAACGAAAAACTGTTTTTT
NA	few	TRBV5-4	TRBJ1-2	CASSFRAGVSKNYGYTF	TGTGCCAGCAGCTTCCGGGCAGGGGTTAGTAAAAACTATGGCTACACCTTC